This is a list of T cell receptor beta chains from one sample in a study of blood T cell repertoires in COVID-19. Method: immunoSEQ multiplex PCR; TCRdb's copy keeps in-frame clones and lacks some. The top ten hold roughly 3% of the sample, which has under 350,000 clones, roughly nine tenths seen once. Material for sequencing was PBMCs or T cells enriched from blood (not recorded which). The source is a woman between 18 and 30 years old who had recovered from COVID-19. Both conserved end residues are part of each CDR3. D genes are given only for firm matches. Expanded clones get a size class; other rows say once, few or many, or leave the size out.

J	D	size	V	DNA	CDR3
TRBJ1-6	NA	NA	TRBV10-3	TGTGCCAGGGGTCAGGGGCAGCGAGGGGATTATAATTCACCCCTCCACTTT	CARGQGQRGDYNSPLHF
TRBJ2-1	NA	NA	TRBV6-2/TRBV6-3	TGTGCCAGCAGTTATGGGGGCGCGGTAAACAATGAGCAGTTCTTC	CASSYGGAVNNEQFF
TRBJ1-5	NA	NA	TRBV4-3	TGCGCCAGCAGCCAAGATCTAGGAGGGGGCAATCAGCCCCAGCATTTT	CASSQDLGGGNQPQHF
TRBJ2-1	NA	few	TRBV15	TGTGCCACCAGCAGAGATCCGGTTTATGGGTATCCTGGGAGGTACAATGAGCAGTTCTTC	CATSRDPVYGYPGRYNEQFF
TRBJ2-2	TRBD1	NA	TRBV2	TGTGCCAGCAGTATACAGGGGATCCGGGAGCTGTTTTTT	CASSIQGIRELFF
TRBJ2-1	TRBD1	few	TRBV27	TGTGCCAGCAGAGTGGGACAGGGGCCGAATGAGCAGTTCTTC	CASRVGQGPNEQFF
TRBJ2-6	NA	few	TRBV3-1/TRBV3-2	TGTGCCAGCAGCCAAGAGCATCAGGGGCCTGGGGCCAACGTCCTGACTTTC	CASSQEHQGPGANVLTF
TRBJ2-1	NA	NA	TRBV27	TGTGCCAGCAGTTTATCCGGGACACCTTACAATGAGCAGTTCTTC	CASSLSGTPYNEQFF
TRBJ1-6	TRBD1	NA	TRBV20-1	TGCAGTGCTAGTCGACAGGGAGGTAATTCACCCCTCCACTTT	CSASRQGGNSPLHF
TRBJ1-1	NA	NA	TRBV2	TGTGCCAGCAGGAACGAGGGATTCACTGAAGCTTTCTTT	CASRNEGFTEAFF
TRBJ2-7	TRBD1	NA	TRBV6-2/TRBV6-3	TGTGCCAGCAGTTACGGGACAGAATCCTACGAGCAGTACTTC	CASSYGTESYEQYF
TRBJ1-4	NA	NA	TRBV2	TGTGCCAGCAGTGTGAGACAGACTAATGAAAAACTGTTTTTT	CASSVRQTNEKLFF
TRBJ2-1	NA	NA	TRBV9	TGTGCCAGCAGCGTGGGGACTTTTTCCAATGAGCAGTTCTTC	CASSVGTFSNEQFF
TRBJ1-1	NA	once	TRBV6-6	TGTGCCAGCAGTTACTCTCCCAGGAACACTGAAGCTTTCTTT	CASSYSPRNTEAFF
TRBJ2-1	NA	NA	TRBV10-3	TGTGCCATCAAGGCGGGTGATGACAATGAGCAGTTCTTC	CAIKAGDDNEQFF